These 16 T cell receptor beta chains share one sample of origin, sequenced in a study of blood T cell repertoires in COVID-19. TCRdb's table, derived via immunoSEQ multiplex PCR, lists solely in-frame clones and lacks some. This sample has fewer than 300,000 clones, with 70% to 75% found just once. Sequenced material: peripheral blood. All receptors derive from a woman aged 80 or over with acute or convalescent COVID-19.

This rearrangement joins TRBV2 to TRBJ2-7; 8 bases match TRBD2. CDR3 length equals 12 residues. V lost 4 bases and J lost 6; bases outside the gene matches: 2. In germline, CDR1 is SNHLY, CDR2 FYNNEI. In DNA, the CDR3 is TGTGCCAGCAGTGGAAGCGGGGGCGAGCAGTACTTC. Its translation is CASSGSGGEQYF.

This clone was observed a few times. CDR3 loop: CASSEGRRRSGNTIYF. The CDR3 DNA reads as TGTGCCAGCAGTGAAGGAAGGAGGCGCTCTGGAAACACCATATATTTT. The chain is built from TRBV2 and TRBJ1-3, with D uncertain. Between the trimmed V and J ends, which lost 1 base and 0 bases, there was a span of 10 bases. Germline values: CDR1 SNHLY, CDR2 FYNNEI. This CDR3 has 16 residues.

The CDR3 DNA is TGTGCCAGCAGCTTTAGCGGGACAACCTACGAGCAGTACTTC. This codes for CASSFSGTTYEQYF. This rearrangement joins TRBV5-6 to TRBJ2-7, with 8 bases identical to TRBD2. The J segment lost 2 bases and the V segment lost 2 bases, leaving 3 bases of the junction unmatched. Germline lookup yields CDR1 SGHDT and CDR2 YYEEEE. The CDR3 contains 14 residues.

V is TRBV6-5 and J is TRBJ1-5; D call uncertain. From germline, CDR1 is MNHEY and CDR2 SVGAGI. Trimming took off 7 bases at V and 4 bases at J, with 17 bases between the two ends. This CDR3 comprises 15 residues. The CDR3 bases are TGTGCCAGCAACCCGAGGGAGACTGATAATCAGCCCCAGCATTTT. Protein sequence: CASNPRETDNQPQHF.

The rearrangement uses TRBV10-3 and TRBJ1-1; D gene uncertain. Trimming shortened V by 7 bases and J by 4 bases, and 13 bases separated the two germline ends. CDR3 length: 13 residues. CDR1 and CDR2 from the germline V gene are ENHRY and SYGVKD. For the CDR3, the DNA is TGTGCCATCACCCCTACCGAGGGCACTGAAGCTTTCTTT. It codes for CAITPTEGTEAFF.

For this clone: This CDR3 is also generated by other DNA sequences in the sample. This chain joins TRBV27 and TRBJ2-2; TRBD2 agrees at 11 bases. After removal of 3 bases from V and 5 bases from J, the junction contained 2 bases not matched to a gene. Per the germline V gene, CDR1 is MNHEY and CDR2 is SMNVEV (reference sequence). The CDR3 loop spans 15 amino acids. Written as DNA, the CDR3 is TGTGCCAGCAGTTTCGGGACTAGCGGTACCGGGGAGCTGTTTTTT. Translating it yields CASSFGTSGTGELFF.

V is TRBV19 and J is TRBJ1-1; 7 nucleotides agree with TRBD1. This CDR3 spans 15 amino acids. Germline assignment: CDR1 LNHDA and CDR2 SQIVND (reference sequence). V lost 6 bases and J lost 3; bases outside the gene matches: 10. The CDR3 DNA reads as TGTGCCAGTAGCTCCGGACAGGTGTCGGACACTGAAGCTTTCTTT. It specifies CASSSGQVSDTEAFF.

The rearrangement links TRBV30 to TRBJ1-5; TRBD1 matches 8 bases. Germline CDR1 is GTSNPN and CDR2 is SVGIG (reference sequence). There are 14 residues in the CDR3. Trimming cost V 3 bases and J 4 bases; bases outside gene matches: 5. The DNA for the CDR3 is TGTGCCTGGAGGGACAGGGCTTCTAATCAGCCCCAGCATTTT. This gives the protein CAWRDRASNQPQHF.

The gene calls are TRBV5-5 and TRBJ2-5; D is possibly TRBD2 (5 bases). CDR3 length equals 18 residues. Trimming stripped 4 bases from V and 4 bases from J, with 26 bases between. The V gene's germline CDR1 is SGHKS and CDR2 YYEKEE (reference sequence). In DNA form, the CDR3 reads TGTGCCAGCAGCCCCGGTCTAGCTCTAACCTTAAGCGGAGAGACCCAGTACTTC. Its translation: CASSPGLALTLSGETQYF.

The chain couples TRBV5-4 to TRBJ2-5; TRBD2 matches 14 bases. The CDR3 is made up of 15 amino acids. V shed 4 bases, J shed 5 bases, and the junction held 4 bases outside the gene matches. Germline V lookup: CDR1 SGHNT, CDR2 YYREEE (reference sequence). This CDR3 reads CASSRGLAGVETQYF. In DNA, the CDR3 is TGTGCCAGCAGCAGGGGACTAGCGGGGGTTGAGACCCAGTACTTC.

The rearrangement uses TRBV6-2 or TRBV6-3 and TRBJ1-5; 9 positions agree with TRBD1. CDR1 and CDR2 (germline): MNHEY, SVGEGT. CDR3 size: 15 residues. With V trimmed by 2 bases and J by 3 bases, 2 bases remained unmatched. CDR3 bases: TGTGCCAGCAGTTACGGGACAGGGAACAATCAGCCCCAGCATTTT. It specifies CASSYGTGNNQPQHF.

This chain links TRBV6-5 with TRBJ2-5, with TRBD1 matching over 8 bases. The trim removed 6 bases at V and 5 bases at J, leaving 8 bases unmatched. The CDR3 is 14 amino acids. In germline, CDR1 is MNHEY, CDR2 SVGAGI. The CDR3 nucleotides are TGTGCCAGCAGATGGCAGGGGGCTCTCGAGACCCAGTACTTC. It is translated as CASRWQGALETQYF.

This clone was recorded once. The chain is built from TRBV5-1 and TRBJ1-2; 8 bases line up with TRBD1. This CDR3 has 14 amino acids. The J segment lost 3 bases and the V segment lost 3 bases, leaving 4 bases of the junction unmatched. In germline, CDR1 is SGHRS, CDR2 YFSETQ. The CDR3 region has the DNA TGCGCCAGCAGCTCCCAGACAGGGGACTATGGCTACACCTTC. It codes for CASSSQTGDYGYTF.

The chain employs TRBV6-2 or TRBV6-3 and TRBJ1-5; D possibly corresponds to TRBD1 (5 bases). The V gene lost 6 bases and the J gene lost 2 bases, with 8 bases spanning the gap. The CDR3 has 13 amino acids. Germline CDR1 MNHEY, CDR2 SVGEGT. In DNA, the CDR3 is TGTGCCAGCAGCGCACAGGGCAATCAGCCCCAGCATTTT. Residues: CASSAQGNQPQHF.

This chain uses TRBV6-1 with TRBJ1-1; TRBD1 agrees at 8 bases. The CDR3 covers 15 residues. Germline loops: CDR1 MNHNS, CDR2 SASEGT. V was clipped by 0 bases and J by 6 bases; unmatched bases: 6. The DNA of the CDR3 is TGTGCCAGCAGTGAAGCGAGCAGGGGGCGTGCTGAAGCTTTCTTT. Residues: CASSEASRGRAEAFF.

The chain couples TRBV2 to TRBJ2-7; D is perhaps TRBD1 (6 bases). The CDR3 spans 14 residues. The germline V gene encodes CDR1 SNHLY and CDR2 FYNNEI. V was shortened by 8 bases and J by 2 bases, with 16 bases between the two germline ends. CDR3 loop: CASLLDSSTYEQYF. For the CDR3, the DNA is TGTGCCAGCCTTTTGGACAGTTCAACCTACGAGCAGTACTTC.